These T cell receptor beta chains were read from a single sample in a study of CD8 T cells in ankylosing spondylitis. TCRdb called the 5' RACE reads again in MiXCR, with one record for every CDR3 protein. The sample has around 180,000 distinct CDR3 sequences, over 10% seen once. The sample consisted of blood, either unsorted or a sorted T cell fraction (not recorded which). Every receptor here comes from a female donor with ankylosing spondylitis or in good health (not recorded which). CDR3s include the opening cysteine and the closing phenylalanine or tryptophan. The order of the fields is D gene, V gene, clone size, J gene, CDR3 length, CDR3 protein, CDR3 DNA. A D gene is named only where the DNA matches it firmly. Clone size, where shown, is once, few, many, or a class for clones that have expanded.

-	TRBV3-1	-	TRBJ2-2	13	CASSLSETGELFF	TGTGCCAGCAGTCTTAGCGAGACCGGGGAGCTGTTTTTT
-	TRBV20-1	many	TRBJ1-3	15	CSVRGDGSSGNTIYF	TGCAGTGTAAGGGGCGACGGGAGCTCTGGAAACACCATATATTTT
-	TRBV27	many	TRBJ1-5	14	CASSLPGVGQPQHF	TGTGCCAGCAGTTTACCGGGGGTGGGACAGCCCCAGCATTTT
-	TRBV12-3/TRBV12-4	few	TRBJ2-1	15	CASSLRLAVYNEQFF	TGTGCCAGCAGTTTACGGCTAGCAGTATACAATGAGCAGTTCTTC
-	TRBV5-6	-	TRBJ1-1	14	CASSPSRVGTEAFF	TGTGCCAGCAGCCCGAGTAGGGTGGGCACTGAAGCTTTCTTT
-	TRBV29-1	many	TRBJ1-2	12	CSVERDLYGYTF	TGCAGCGTCGAAAGGGACCTTTATGGCTACACCTTC
-	TRBV6-4	many	TRBJ1-2	17	CASSEVSDSPGNYGYTF	TGTGCCAGCAGTGAGGTCTCCGACAGCCCGGGGAACTATGGCTACACCTTC
-	TRBV29-1	many	TRBJ2-5	12	CSVWDNQETQYF	TGCAGCGTTTGGGACAACCAAGAGACCCAGTACTTC
-	TRBV5-1	-	TRBJ2-2	15	CASNVGGRNTGELCF	TGCGCCAGCAACGTAGGAGGGCGGAACACCGGGGAGCTGTGTTTT
-	TRBV11-3	many	TRBJ2-7	13	CASSPGTQYEQYF	TGTGCCAGCAGCCCCGGGACCCAATACGAGCAGTACTTC
-	TRBV20-1	-	TRBJ1-1	17	CSALGLQGLGGNTEAFF	TGCAGTGCTTTGGGCCTTCAGGGCCTTGGGGGCAACACTGAAGCTTTCTTT
TRBD2	TRBV10-3	-	TRBJ2-7	13	CAIGTSLFYEQYF	TGTGCCATAGGGACTAGCTTGTTCTACGAGCAGTACTTC
TRBD2	TRBV7-8	few	TRBJ2-3	16	CASIPGPSGPTDTQYF	TGTGCCAGCATCCCGGGACCTAGCGGGCCCACAGATACGCAGTATTTT
TRBD2	TRBV20-1	-	TRBJ2-3	13	CSAGRAETDTQYF	TGCAGTGCCGGGAGGGCCGAAACAGATACGCAGTATTTT
-	TRBV6-1	many	TRBJ1-2	15	CASRMTGGSNYGYTF	TGTGCCAGCAGGATGACAGGAGGATCTAACTATGGCTACACCTTC
-	TRBV29-1	many	TRBJ2-3	12	CSVEGPGDTQYF	TGCAGCGTTGAGGGCCCAGGAGATACGCAGTATTTT
-	TRBV12-3/TRBV12-4	few	TRBJ2-7	13	CASAGAGNYEQYF	TGTGCCAGCGCAGGGGCAGGAAACTACGAGCAGTACTTC
-	TRBV7-2	many	TRBJ2-7	11	CASSRAVEQYF	TGTGCCAGCAGCCGAGCAGTCGAGCAGTACTTC
-	TRBV5-1	-	TRBJ1-2	13	CASYGSANYGYTF	TGCGCCAGCTACGGATCCGCTAACTATGGCTACACCTTC
TRBD2	TRBV6-2/TRBV6-3	-	TRBJ2-7	15	CASRAGLADSYEQYF	TGTGCCAGCAGAGCCGGACTAGCGGACTCCTACGAGCAGTACTTC
TRBD2	TRBV29-1	few	TRBJ2-1	15	CSVEWRLAVYNEQFF	TGCAGCGTTGAGTGGAGACTAGCGGTATACAATGAGCAGTTCTTC